This T cell receptor (beta chain) was identified in a study of OX40 agonist ivuxolimab in advanced cancers. The V gene lost 6 bases and the J gene lost 3 bases, with 15 bases spanning the gap. This CDR3 has 15 amino acids. Germline V gives CDR1 MNHEY, CDR2 SMNVEV (reference sequence). Assay: immunoSEQ multiplex PCR; the TCRdb copy retains only in-frame clones and omits some. The sample lists around 81,000 clones; about 86% were seen once. The sequence came from an adult with an advanced solid tumor such as melanoma, head and neck, liver or kidney cancer. V is TRBV27 and J is TRBJ1-5; a weak D match, TRBD1 (6 bases). The starting material was CD4+ or CD8+ T cells sorted from blood, obtained in a trial of the OX40 agonist ivuxolimab. The CDR3 DNA sequence: TGTGCCAGCAGCCGGGCCACAGGGCTCAATCAGCCCCAGCATTTT. Translation: CASSRATGLNQPQHF.